These 10 T cell receptor beta chains were all obtained from the same sample, sequenced in a study of patients and donors after allogeneic stem cell transplantation. TCRdb used MiXCR to reprocess the RT-PCR reads, holding one entry per CDR3 protein. Of fewer than 180,000 distinct CDR3 sequences in the sample, about 40% were seen once. The sequenced sample was blood, either unsorted or a sorted T cell fraction (not recorded which). The receptors derive from a human donor who was either an allogeneic HSCT recipient or a stem cell or donor lymphocyte infusion donor (not recorded which). It is not recorded whose cells these are; they may come from a transplant donor.

This chain joins TRBV29-1 and TRBJ1-1; D perhaps matches TRBD1 (6 bases). Germline V lookup: CDR1 SQVTM, CDR2 ANQGSEA. The CDR3 runs 12 residues. V lost 4 bases, J lost 4 bases, and 10 bases lay in between. In nucleotides, the CDR3 is TGCAGCGTTGGTTGGGGGCCCACTGAAGCTTTCTTT. Encoded protein: CSVGWGPTEAFF.

The chain employs TRBV27 and TRBJ2-4; D might be TRBD1 (6 bases). Germline assignment: CDR1 MNHEY and CDR2 SMNVEV (reference sequence). Trimming removed 5 bases from V and 5 bases from J, with 13 bases in between. The length of the CDR3 is 14 residues. CDR3 sequence reads: CASSPGTPENIQYF. Written as DNA, the CDR3 is TGTGCCAGCAGTCCGGGGACACCAGAAAACATTCAGTACTTC.

J is TRBJ1-3 and V is TRBV12-3 or TRBV12-4, with unresolved D. The CDR3 covers 11 residues. Trimming left V 8 bases short and J 3 bases short, with 5 bases between. The CDR3 bases are TGTGCCAGCCAAAGTGGAAACACCATATATTTT. It yields the protein CASQSGNTIYF.

The rearrangement uses TRBV6-5 and TRBJ1-1; 8 nucleotides match TRBD1. The CDR3 contains 15 residues. CDR1 and CDR2 from the germline V gene are MNHEY and SVGAGI. Trimming took 3 bases from V and 3 from J; bases not matched to a gene: 6. The CDR3 sequence is CASSYLQGGHTEAFF. The CDR3 nucleotides are TGTGCCAGCAGTTATTTACAGGGGGGGCACACTGAAGCTTTCTTT.

The chain is built from TRBV27 and TRBJ1-2, with D possibly being TRBD1 (5 bases). Trimming left V 5 bases short and J 4 bases short, with 11 bases between. The CDR3 totals 13 residues. Per germline, CDR1 MNHEY and CDR2 SMNVEV (reference sequence). CDR3 loop: CASSMTALYGYTF. The DNA for the CDR3 is TGTGCCAGCAGTATGACAGCCCTCTATGGCTACACCTTC.

V and J are TRBV12-3 or TRBV12-4 and TRBJ2-7; D gene ambiguous. The CDR3 totals 17 residues. Trimming stripped 4 bases from V and 2 bases from J, with 21 bases between. CDR3 residues: CASSSPTSLPRPYEQYF. As DNA, the CDR3 is TGTGCCAGCAGTTCCCCTACTTCGCTACCTCGCCCCTACGAGCAGTACTTC.

The chain recombines TRBV29-1 with TRBJ2-1, with unresolved D. Germline CDR1 and CDR2: SQVTM and ANQGSEA. Trimming took 6 bases from V and 0 from J, leaving 15 bases between them. The CDR3 runs to 15 residues. CDR3 sequence: CSVPSPPASYNEQFF. DNA for the CDR3: TGCAGCGTCCCAAGCCCCCCGGCCTCCTACAATGAGCAGTTCTTC.

This clonotype turned up a few times. The CDR3: CSARRQGPRNQPQHF. The CDR3 nucleotides read TGCAGTGCTAGAAGACAGGGTCCACGGAATCAGCCCCAGCATTTT. The V call is TRBV20-1, the J call TRBJ1-5; 7 positions agree with TRBD1. The J segment lost 4 bases and the V segment lost 2 bases, leaving 8 bases of the junction unmatched. CDR3 size: 15 residues. CDR1 is DFQATT and CDR2 is SNEGSKA in the germline V gene (reference sequence).

V and J are TRBV28 and TRBJ2-6, with TRBD1 matching over 8 bases. J lost 1 base, V lost 2 bases, and 10 bases had no gene match. Per the germline V gene, CDR1 is MDHEN and CDR2 is SYDVKM. The CDR3 is 19 amino acids. CDR3 amino acids: CASSLRGQGDPSGANVLTF. The CDR3 bases are TGTGCCAGCAGTTTAAGAGGACAGGGCGACCCTTCTGGGGCCAACGTCCTGACTTTC.

The sample holds a few counts of this clonotype. CDR3 sequence: CASGTRNTGELFF. The CDR3 nucleotides are TGTGCCAGCGGGACTCGAAACACCGGGGAGCTGTTTTTT. The chain combines TRBV12-3 or TRBV12-4 with TRBJ2-2, with TRBD2 as a possible D gene (6 bases). V was trimmed by 8 bases and J by 2 bases, leaving 9 bases between them. The CDR3 loop spans 13 amino acids.